One sample yielded the 9 T cell receptor beta chains listed below, sequenced in a study of blood T cell repertoires in COVID-19. Clones were sequenced by immunoSEQ multiplex PCR, and TCRdb holds only the in-frame ones, with some missing. The sample consists of 150,000 to 200,000 clones, around four fifths of them appearing once. Sequenced: peripheral blood. The origin of the receptors is an elderly woman with active or convalescent COVID-19.

The chain employs TRBV12-3 or TRBV12-4 and TRBJ1-1; D might be TRBD1 (5 bases). Trimming stripped 4 bases from V and 1 base from J, with 7 bases between. This CDR3 spans 13 amino acids. The CDR3 reads CASSYQGNTEAFF. CDR3 in DNA: TGTGCCAGCAGTTACCAGGGGAACACTGAAGCTTTCTTT.

The rearrangement uses TRBV5-1 and TRBJ1-6, with no clear D. CDR1 and CDR2 (germline): SGHRS, YFSETQ. The CDR3 is 16 residues long. V lost 0 bases and J 0 bases, leaving 7 bases between the germline ends. As DNA, the CDR3 is TGCGCCAGCAGCTTGGGTGCTAGCTCCTATAATTCACCCCTCCACTTT. Amino acid sequence: CASSLGASSYNSPLHF.

The V gene is TRBV11-2, the J gene TRBJ2-1; 7 bases are a match to TRBD1. Germline V lookup: CDR1 SGHAT, CDR2 FQNNGV. J lost 1 base, V lost 6 bases, and 6 bases had no gene match. The CDR3 totals 15 residues. The CDR3 protein is CASRGAGGSYNEQFF. Here the CDR3 DNA reads TGTGCCAGCAGGGGGGCAGGGGGATCCTACAATGAGCAGTTCTTC.

The chain uses TRBV28 and TRBJ2-3, with a possible D match to TRBD1 (5 bases). Germline CDR1 and CDR2: MDHEN and SYDVKM. CDR3 length equals 15 residues. The V end was cut by 6 bases, the J end by 2 bases, with 15 bases between. CDR3 sequence: CASRSPAGNTDTQYF. DNA for the CDR3: TGTGCCAGCAGATCGCCAGCAGGGAACACAGATACGCAGTATTTT.

The J gene is TRBJ2-3, the V gene TRBV5-1, with TRBD2 as a possible D gene (6 bases). Germline V gene sequence: CDR1 SGHRS, CDR2 YFSETQ. The V gene lost 4 bases and the J gene lost 0 bases, with 21 bases spanning the gap. The CDR3 covers 18 residues. The CDR3 reads CASSPRGLAWGSTDTQYF. The DNA of the CDR3 is TGCGCCAGCAGCCCCAGAGGGCTAGCGTGGGGGAGCACAGATACGCAGTATTTT.

The V and J genes are TRBV28 and TRBJ1-1, with TRBD1 matching over 8 bases. There are 14 residues in the CDR3. The germline CDR1 and CDR2 sequences are MDHEN and SYDVKM. Germline trimming cut 7 bases from V and 2 bases from J; bases unmatched to any gene: 6. The CDR3 nucleotides are TGTGCCAGCACCCCGGGACAGGCAAACACTGAAGCTTTCTTT. Protein: CASTPGQANTEAFF.

The V call is TRBV5-1, the J call TRBJ1-1, with 11 bases fitting TRBD1. The CDR3 spans 18 residues. Unmatched junction bases numbered 12, after V lost 4 bases and J lost 1 base. Germline-derived CDR1 and CDR2 are SGHRS and YFSETQ. CDR3 DNA sequence: TGCGCCAGCAGCACGCCGGACAGGGGGCTTAAGGGGAACACTGAAGCTTTCTTT. The encoded protein is CASSTPDRGLKGNTEAFF. Variable domain in full (rest from reference TRBV5-1 and TRBJ1-1): KAGVTQTPRYLIKTRGQQVTLSCSPISGHRSVSWYQQTPGQGLQFLFEYFSETQRNKGNFPGRFSGRQFSNSRSEMNVSTLELGDSALYLCASSTPDRGLKGNTEAFFGQGTRLTVV.

The rearrangement uses TRBV13 and TRBJ2-7; a possible D gene is TRBD1 (5 bases). CDR1 is PRHDT, CDR2 FYEKMQ, per germline (reference sequence). V lost 5 bases, J lost 0 bases, and 17 bases lay in between. The CDR3 spans 16 residues. The CDR3: CASSPPLTESSYEQYF. The CDR3 DNA is TGTGCCAGCAGCCCCCCCCTGACAGAAAGCTCCTACGAGCAGTACTTC.

The rearrangement links TRBV5-6 to TRBJ2-5, with D tentatively TRBD1 (6 bases). This CDR3 spans 17 amino acids. Germline V gene sequence: CDR1 SGHDT, CDR2 YYEEEE. V shed 4 bases and J shed 4 bases, with 23 bases lying between them. Here the CDR3 reads CASSPSGAGVHRETQYF. In DNA, the CDR3 is TGTGCCAGCAGCCCTTCTGGAGCAGGGGTTCACCGAGAGACCCAGTACTTC.